One and the same sample provided the 32 T cell receptor beta chains below, sequenced in a study of cytomegalovirus exposure and HLA in healthy donors. 60 Vbeta and 13 Jbeta primers were used in PCR. TCRdb's table, derived via immunoSEQ multiplex PCR, lists solely in-frame clones and lacks some. Here the sample spans approximately 170,000 clones, 70% to 90% being singletons. Input material: PBMCs. Every receptor here comes from a male donor in good health and CMV-seronegative.

The chain uses TRBV7-9 and TRBJ2-3; 8 bases line up with TRBD1. V was clipped by 1 base and J by 2 bases; unmatched bases: 5. The CDR3 spans 16 residues. CDR1 and CDR2 from the germline V gene are SEHNR and FQNEAQ (reference sequence). CDR3 protein: CASSLGDRGPTDTQYF. In nucleotides, the CDR3 is TGTGCCAGCAGCTTAGGTGACAGGGGTCCCACAGATACGCAGTATTTT.

This clone has more than one count but fewer than ten. V is TRBV6-4 and J is TRBJ2-3; 10 bases are shared with TRBD2. The CDR3 runs 15 residues. The germline gives CDR1 MRHNA, CDR2 SNTAGT. V lost 4 bases, J lost 2 bases, and 3 bases stayed unmatched. The CDR3 here is CASSAGTSDTDTQYF. The CDR3 bases are TGTGCCAGCAGTGCCGGGACTAGCGACACAGATACGCAGTATTTT.

In this sample, this clone turned up a few times. The identical CDR3 is also encoded by other nucleotide sequences in the sample. The chain recombines TRBV30 with TRBJ1-1; no clear D gene. Deletions cut 0 bases from V and 1 base from J, with 6 bases between. CDR3 length: 13 amino acids. CDR1 and CDR2 (germline): GTSNPN, SVGIG (reference sequence). The CDR3 DNA follows: TGTGCCTGGAGTGTGGGAGGGAACACTGAAGCTTTCTTT. It codes for CAWSVGGNTEAFF.

This chain uses TRBV27 with TRBJ1-1; D is perhaps TRBD1 (5 bases). CDR3 length equals 15 residues. Germline V gives CDR1 MNHEY, CDR2 SMNVEV (reference sequence). Trimming shortened V by 3 bases and J by 1 base, and 12 bases separated the two germline ends. The chain's CDR3 is CASSFWGEGNTEAFF. DNA for the CDR3: TGTGCCAGCAGTTTCTGGGGGGAGGGGAACACTGAAGCTTTCTTT.

Remarks on this clone: Other DNA sequences in this sample translate to the same CDR3. J is TRBJ1-1 and V is TRBV7-9; tentatively, D is TRBD1 (6 bases). V was pared by 2 bases and J by 1 base, with 17 bases between. The CDR3 is 17 amino acids. Germline V gene sequence: CDR1 SEHNR, CDR2 FQNEAQ (reference sequence). The CDR3 DNA is TGTGCCAGCAGCTTAACGATTGGGCAGGGGAGGAACACTGAAGCTTTCTTT. Its protein is CASSLTIGQGRNTEAFF.

V usage is TRBV28 and J usage is TRBJ1-5; weak D call: TRBD1 (5 bases). Germline V gene lookup returns CDR1 MDHEN and CDR2 SYDVKM. There are 13 residues in the CDR3. Trimming removed 4 bases from V and 9 bases from J, with 13 bases in between. The CDR3 nucleotides read TGTGCCAGCAGTTCGGAGGGGATTCCGCCCCAGCATTTT. Translation: CASSSEGIPPQHF.

This clone was observed a handful of times. The chain recombines TRBV5-1 with TRBJ2-7, with 8 bases that match TRBD2. The germline CDR1 and CDR2 sequences are SGHRS and YFSETQ. The CDR3 is 14 amino acids. V lost 2 bases and J lost 1; bases outside the gene matches: 2. The CDR3 protein is CASSFSGDSYEQYF. The CDR3 region has the DNA TGCGCCAGCAGCTTTAGCGGGGATTCCTACGAGCAGTACTTC.

A few counts support this clone. The rearrangement uses TRBV5-4 and TRBJ1-1, with D maybe TRBD1 (5 bases). Germline-derived CDR1 and CDR2 are SGHNT and YYREEE (reference sequence). The CDR3 spans 12 residues. Between the trimmed V and J ends, which lost 0 bases and 11 bases, there was a span of 11 bases. CDR3 in amino acids: CASSLEGIGAFF. For the CDR3, the DNA is TGTGCCAGCAGCTTGGAGGGGATCGGGGCTTTCTTT.

The chain links TRBV11-2 to TRBJ2-5; 12 nucleotides agree with TRBD2. Germline V gene data show CDR1 as SGHAT and CDR2 as FQNNGV. The V segment lost 0 bases and the J segment 4 bases; nucleotides outside the gene matches: 0. The CDR3 extends over 15 amino acids. This CDR3 is CASSLELAGGETQYF. The CDR3 DNA reads as TGTGCCAGCAGCTTAGAACTAGCGGGGGGAGAGACCCAGTACTTC.

This clone has just one count. The junction departs from germline at one end; a sequencing error may be responsible. The J gene is TRBJ1-2, the V gene TRBV10-1, with 9 bases identical to TRBD1. Germline assignment: CDR1 WNHNN and CDR2 SYGVQD (reference sequence). The CDR3 covers 18 residues. CDR3 loop: CASSWDREGLGRNCGYTF. For the CDR3, the DNA is TGCGCCAGCAGTTGGGACAGGGAAGGGTTAGGTAGGAACTGTGGCTACACCTTC.

The chain uses TRBV27 and TRBJ2-5; D is undetermined. Germline V gene lookup returns CDR1 MNHEY and CDR2 SMNVEV (reference sequence). V was pared by 8 bases and J by 2 bases, with 6 bases between. The CDR3 length is 11 residues. CDR3 region: CASPSQETQYF. The CDR3, as DNA: TGTGCCAGCCCGTCTCAAGAGACCCAGTACTTC.

This clone has only a few counts. The rearrangement links TRBV19 to TRBJ1-2, with D possibly TRBD1 on 5 matching bases. V shed 6 bases and J shed 4 bases, with 6 bases lying between them. This CDR3 is 11 amino acids long. Germline CDR1 is LNHDA and CDR2 is SQIVND (reference sequence). Here the CDR3 DNA reads TGTGCCAGTAGGACAGTCTATGGCTACACCTTC. Amino acid sequence: CASRTVYGYTF.

The chain couples TRBV5-1 to TRBJ1-2; D uncertain. V gave up 0 bases and J gave up 5 bases, with 8 bases separating them. This CDR3 has 13 residues. From germline, CDR1 is SGHRS and CDR2 YFSETQ. Here the CDR3 reads CASSLVGRYGYTF. The CDR3 DNA is TGCGCCAGCAGCTTGGTGGGGAGGTATGGCTACACCTTC.

This chain connects TRBV11-2 to TRBJ2-7; 9 bases are shared with TRBD2. The CDR3 spans 17 residues. Germline CDR1 SGHAT, CDR2 FQNNGV. V lost 5 bases and J lost 0; bases outside the gene matches: 11. The CDR3 region has the DNA TGTGCCAGCAGCCTAAATACCCTAGCGGGGAGCTCCTACGAGCAGTACTTC. It codes for CASSLNTLAGSSYEQYF.

This clone was observed a handful of times. The V call is TRBV6-5, the J call TRBJ1-5, with D maybe TRBD1 (6 bases). V was clipped by 8 bases and J by 5 bases, with 19 bases between them. Germline V gene lookup returns CDR1 MNHEY and CDR2 SVGAGI. This CDR3 region has 15 residues. CDR3 DNA: TGTGCCAGCCGAAACTCAGGGGCGGTTGATCAGCCCCAGCATTTT. Translating gives CASRNSGAVDQPQHF.

The chain employs TRBV9 and TRBJ2-5; TRBD1 agrees at 8 bases. The CDR3 extends over 14 amino acids. CDR1 and CDR2 from the germline V gene are SGDLS and YYNGEE. V lost 4 bases and J lost 2; bases outside the gene matches: 4. The CDR3 region has the DNA TGTGCCAGCAGCTTAACAGGGGGACAAGAGACCCAGTACTTC. It yields the protein CASSLTGGQETQYF.

The rearrangement joins TRBV9 to TRBJ2-2, with 10 bases identical to TRBD1. Germline V gene lookup returns CDR1 SGDLS and CDR2 YYNGEE. The CDR3 runs 18 residues. Germline trimming cut 0 bases from V and 5 bases from J; bases unmatched to any gene: 10. CDR3 residues: CASSVVPMGTGVTGELFF. In DNA form, the CDR3 reads TGTGCCAGCAGCGTAGTCCCTATGGGGACAGGGGTGACCGGGGAGCTGTTTTTT. The full variable domain, completed using reference TRBV9 and TRBJ2-2, is DSGVTQTPKHLITATGQRVTLRCSPRSGDLSVYWYQQSLDQGLQFLIQYYNGEERAKGNILERFSAQQFPDLHSELNLSSLELGDSALYFCASSVVPMGTGVTGELFFGEGSRLTVL.

The V call is TRBV27, the J call TRBJ2-7; 9 bases match TRBD1. Losses at the gene ends were 5 bases for V and 0 bases for J; bases not matched to a gene: 5. This CDR3 has 15 residues. Germline assignment: CDR1 MNHEY and CDR2 SMNVEV (reference sequence). CDR3 sequence reads: CASSLYRGPSYEQYF. The CDR3 DNA is TGTGCCAGCAGTCTGTACAGGGGGCCCTCCTACGAGCAGTACTTC.

The chain combines TRBV2 with TRBJ2-3; 12 nucleotides line up with TRBD1. Losses at the gene ends were 4 bases for V and 15 bases for J; bases not matched to a gene: 2. This CDR3 comprises 11 residues. Germline V lookup: CDR1 SNHLY, CDR2 FYNNEI. The CDR3 DNA sequence: TGTGCCAGCAGTGTTGGGACAGGGGGCTATTTT. This encodes CASSVGTGGYF.

The gene calls are TRBV7-6 and TRBJ2-3; D might be TRBD2 (5 bases). The germline V gene encodes CDR1 SGHVS and CDR2 FNYEAQ. V was trimmed by 0 bases and J by 6 bases, leaving 13 bases between them. The CDR3 spans 15 residues. The CDR3 region has the DNA TGTGCCAGCAGCTTAGCGAGGGCGGAGTCGGATACGCAGTATTTT. Encoded protein: CASSLARAESDTQYF. Combining the CDR3 with reference TRBV7-6 and TRBJ2-3 gives the whole variable domain GAGVSQSPRYKVTKRGQDVALRCDPISGHVSLYWYRQALGQGPEFLTYFNYEAQQDKSGLPNDRFSAERPEGSISTLTIQRTEQRDSAMYRCASSLARAESDTQYFGPGTRLTVL.

The J gene is TRBJ1-1, the V gene TRBV7-9; D not resolved. Per the germline V gene, CDR1 is SEHNR and CDR2 is FQNEAQ (reference sequence). The CDR3 length is 12 residues. The V and J ends lost 2 bases and 7 bases respectively, with 8 bases between them. The CDR3 loop is CASSLLQLEAFF. Here the CDR3 DNA reads TGTGCCAGCAGCTTACTACAGCTTGAAGCTTTCTTT. Looking up the rest from reference TRBV7-9 and TRBJ1-1 gives the full variable domain: DTGVSQNPRHKITKRGQNVTFRCDPISEHNRLYWYRQTLGQGPEFLTYFQNEAQLEKSRLLSDRFSAERPKGSFSTLEIQRTEQGDSAMYLCASSLLQLEAFFGQGTRLTVV.

The table lists this clone with a few counts. This chain links TRBV29-1 with TRBJ1-1; D might be TRBD1 (6 bases). CDR3 size: 14 residues. The V gene lost 0 bases and the J gene lost 2 bases, with 10 bases spanning the gap. Germline-derived CDR1 and CDR2 are SQVTM and ANQGSEA. In DNA form, the CDR3 reads TGCAGCGTTGAAGATGACAGGTCCAACACTGAAGCTTTCTTT. Protein: CSVEDDRSNTEAFF.

This sequence joins TRBV7-9 and TRBJ2-3, with TRBD1 matching over 8 bases. V shed 3 bases and J 1 base; nucleotides not matched to a gene: 3. CDR3 size: 15 residues. CDR1 and CDR2 (germline): SEHNR, FQNEAQ (reference sequence). CDR3 nucleotides: TGTGCCAGCAGCTTGTCGACAGGGGGCACAGATACGCAGTATTTT. Its protein is CASSLSTGGTDTQYF.

The gene calls are TRBV9 and TRBJ2-7, with 12 bases that match TRBD1. Germline assignment: CDR1 SGDLS and CDR2 YYNGEE. After removal of 3 bases from V and 5 bases from J, the junction contained 3 bases not matched to a gene. The CDR3 is made up of 14 amino acids. CDR3 sequence (DNA): TGTGCCAGCAGCGGGGGACAGGGGGCAGACGAGCAGTACTTC. It yields the protein CASSGGQGADEQYF.

The chain joins TRBV23-1 to TRBJ2-7, with a possible D match to TRBD1 (6 bases). TRBV23-1 is an ORF, and what it does is uncertain. The CDR3 length is 14 residues. V gave up 8 bases and J gave up 1 base, with 15 bases separating them. The CDR3 bases are TGCGCCAGCCAAGACAGGATAGGGTCCTACGAGCAGTACTTC. Translating gives CASQDRIGSYEQYF.

The gene calls are TRBV29-1 and TRBJ1-3; D is undetermined. Deletions cut 3 bases from V and 0 bases from J, with 6 bases between. This CDR3 spans 13 amino acids. From germline, CDR1 is SQVTM and CDR2 ANQGSEA. The CDR3 DNA reads as TGCAGCGTTGAGGAGAGCTCTGGAAACACCATATATTTT. Protein product: CSVEESSGNTIYF.

The gene calls are TRBV5-1 and TRBJ1-3, with D unresolved. Per the germline V gene, CDR1 is SGHRS and CDR2 is YFSETQ. The V end was cut by 4 bases, the J end by 4 bases, with 15 bases between. The CDR3 totals 15 residues. The CDR3 loop is CASSPEVRRGNTIYF. In DNA, the CDR3 is TGCGCCAGCAGCCCAGAGGTTCGACGGGGAAACACCATATATTTT. Combining the CDR3 with reference TRBV5-1 and TRBJ1-3 gives the whole variable domain KAGVTQTPRYLIKTRGQQVTLSCSPISGHRSVSWYQQTPGQGLQFLFEYFSETQRNKGNFPGRFSGRQFSNSRSEMNVSTLELGDSALYLCASSPEVRRGNTIYFGEGSWLTVV.

The rearrangement links TRBV6-1 to TRBJ2-1, with 10 bases matching TRBD2. The junction had 10 bases not matched to a gene; V was cut back by 2 bases and J by 9 bases. The germline gives CDR1 MNHNS, CDR2 SASEGT. This CDR3 is built from 16 residues. DNA of the CDR3: TGTGCCAGCAGTGAAAGATGGACTAGCGGTGCTACTGAGCAGTTCTTC. Translating it yields CASSERWTSGATEQFF.

CDR3 sequence (DNA): TGTGCCAGCAGACAGACAGGGGAAAGCTACACCTTC. Translation: CASRQTGESYTF. The chain couples TRBV28 to TRBJ1-2; 8 nucleotides agree with TRBD1. Trimming took 6 bases from V and 9 from J; bases not matched to a gene: 6. This CDR3 spans 12 amino acids. Germline CDR1 and CDR2: MDHEN and SYDVKM.

The rearrangement joins TRBV19 to TRBJ1-1, with 7 bases matching TRBD1. CDR3 length: 15 residues. CDR1 LNHDA and CDR2 SQIVND come from the germline V gene (reference sequence). After removal of 5 bases from V and 4 bases from J, the junction contained 10 bases not matched to a gene. This CDR3 is CASSSTGMVGTEAFF. In nucleotides, the CDR3 is TGTGCCAGTAGTTCGACAGGGATGGTCGGCACTGAAGCTTTCTTT.

The rearrangement uses TRBV7-9 and TRBJ2-1; tentatively, D is TRBD1 (6 bases). The germline V gene has CDR1 SEHNR and CDR2 FQNEAQ (reference sequence). This CDR3 contains 15 residues. The V end was cut by 3 bases, the J end by 13 bases, with 22 bases between. CDR3 bases: TGTGCCAGCAGCTTTCGGGGAGAGACAAGGGACAAACAGTTCTTC. This encodes CASSFRGETRDKQFF.

Only one count was recorded for this clone. V gene TRBV19 combines with J gene TRBJ2-5, with 7 bases fitting TRBD2. The V segment lost 0 bases and the J segment 4 bases; nucleotides outside the gene matches: 5. The germline V gene encodes CDR1 LNHDA and CDR2 SQIVND (reference sequence). The length of the CDR3 is 15 residues. The CDR3 loop reads CASSIEGRGAETQYF. The CDR3 DNA is TGTGCCAGTAGTATAGAGGGGAGGGGCGCAGAGACCCAGTACTTC. Using reference TRBV19 and TRBJ2-5 for the parts outside the CDR3, the full variable domain is DGGITQSPKYLFRKEGQNVTLSCEQNLNHDAMYWYRQDPGQGLRLIYYSQIVNDFQKGDIAEGYSVSREKKESFPLTVTSAQKNPTAFYLCASSIEGRGAETQYFGPGTRLLVL.